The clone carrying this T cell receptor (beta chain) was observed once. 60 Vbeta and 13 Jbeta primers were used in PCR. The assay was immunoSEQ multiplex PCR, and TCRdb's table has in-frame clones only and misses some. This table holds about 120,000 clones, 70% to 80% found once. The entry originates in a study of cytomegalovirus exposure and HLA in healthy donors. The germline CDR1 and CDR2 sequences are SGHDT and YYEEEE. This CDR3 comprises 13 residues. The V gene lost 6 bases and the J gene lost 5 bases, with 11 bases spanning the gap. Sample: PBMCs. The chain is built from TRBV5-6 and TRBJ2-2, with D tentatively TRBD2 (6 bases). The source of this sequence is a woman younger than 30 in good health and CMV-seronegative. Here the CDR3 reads CASTLAGTGELFF. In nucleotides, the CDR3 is TGTGCCAGCACCCTGGCGGGGACCGGGGAGCTGTTTTTT.